This passage covers 12 T cell receptor beta chains from one sample sequenced in a study of shared clonotypes between healthy human individuals. Using immunoSEQ multiplex PCR, the repertoire was profiled, and TCRdb retains in-frame clones only, with some absent. This sample has approximately 2,000,000 clones; around 93% occur once, and the top ten carry 0.37%. Material for sequencing was naive CD4+ T cells from PBMCs. Subset denoted: CD45RA+ positively selected. The receptors derive from a man aged 18-30 years in good health. Some clones in this sample may be carry-over from other donors' samples.

This clone has just one count. The chain combines TRBV1 with TRBJ2-7; the table's D gene call, TRBD1, was not cross checked with the DNA. TRBV1 is described as a pseudogene. The CDR3 has 18 residues. The CDR3 nucleotides are TGCACCAGCAGCCCTACCGGACTACCCGACAGGGGGGCCTACGAGCAGTACTTC. Its translation is CTSSPTGLPDRGAYEQYF.

J is TRBJ2-7 and V is TRBV4-1; 7 nucleotides match TRBD2. The germline V gene encodes CDR1 MGHRA and CDR2 YSYEKL. This CDR3 is built from 15 residues. J gave up 2 bases and V 0 bases, and 4 bases lay outside the gene matches. CDR3 amino acids: CASSQEGRGTYEQYF. The CDR3, as DNA: TGCGCCAGCAGCCAAGAAGGGCGGGGGACCTACGAGCAGTACTTC.

V and J are TRBV7-9 and TRBJ2-2; D remains ambiguous. With 3 bases removed from V and 1 base from J, the gap between germline ends came to 9 bases. Germline CDR1 reads SEHNR; CDR2 reads FQNEAQ (reference sequence). CDR3 length equals 15 residues. The CDR3 protein is CASSLSFLNTGELFF. Here the CDR3 DNA reads TGTGCCAGCAGCTTGTCCTTCTTGAACACCGGGGAGCTGTTTTTT.

The table lists this clone with a count of one. The genes are TRBV27 and TRBJ2-7, with TRBD2 identical over 9 bases. The CDR3 loop spans 13 amino acids. The V segment lost 8 bases and the J segment 3 bases; nucleotides outside the gene matches: 5. Germline loops: CDR1 MNHEY, CDR2 SMNVEV (reference sequence). DNA of the CDR3: TGTGCCAGCGGGCGGGGGGGATACTACGAGCAGTACTTC. Protein product: CASGRGGYYEQYF.

J is TRBJ1-2 and V is TRBV7-2; D may be TRBD1 (5 bases). V was cut by 1 base and J by 4 bases, with 10 bases left in between. This CDR3 spans 14 amino acids. Per the germline V gene, CDR1 is SGHTA and CDR2 is FQGNSA. The CDR3 spells CASSLVLGGYGYTF. In DNA, the CDR3 is TGTGCCAGCAGCTTAGTTCTGGGGGGCTATGGCTACACCTTC.

The J gene is TRBJ2-1, the V gene TRBV27; 13 bases are a match to TRBD2. The CDR3 has 15 amino acids. Trimming removed 5 bases from V and 12 bases from J; junction bases left unmatched: 10. CDR1 and CDR2 (germline): MNHEY, SMNVEV (reference sequence). The CDR3 spells CASSPRTSGSWRQFF. As DNA, the CDR3 is TGTGCCAGCAGTCCACGGACTAGCGGGAGTTGGCGGCAGTTCTTC.

The CDR3 sequence is CASIDPGTGIPEAFF. CDR3 nucleotides: TGTGCCAGTATCGATCCCGGGACAGGGATCCCTGAAGCTTTCTTT. V gene TRBV19 combines with J gene TRBJ1-1; the match to TRBD1 covers 9 bases. The CDR3 runs to 15 residues. Trimming at V came to 7 bases and at J to 6 bases, leaving 12 bases not matched to a gene. CDR1 and CDR2 (germline): LNHDA, SQIVND (reference sequence).

The V gene is TRBV5-1, the J gene TRBJ2-1; 8 bases match TRBD1. V was pared by 0 bases and J by 4 bases, with 9 bases of the junction left unmatched. CDR3 length: 17 residues. Germline lookup yields CDR1 SGHRS and CDR2 YFSETQ. The DNA of the CDR3 is TGCGCCAGCAGCTTGGTGCAGGGGGCAATGATTTACAATGAGCAGTTCTTC. It encodes CASSLVQGAMIYNEQFF.

This chain connects TRBV7-6 to TRBJ1-2; possible D gene TRBD1, 6 bases. Germline CDR1 SGHVS, CDR2 FNYEAQ. The CDR3 length is 17 residues. V was trimmed by 1 base and J by 5 bases, leaving 20 bases between them. In nucleotides, the CDR3 is TGTGCCAGCAGCTTAGTAGGGGGACCGGGCCCAGGGTATGGCTACACCTTC. Translating it yields CASSLVGGPGPGYGYTF.

The rearrangement links TRBV5-1 to TRBJ2-3; TRBD2 agrees at 11 bases. Germline V gives CDR1 SGHRS, CDR2 YFSETQ. Trimming cost V 6 bases and J 5 bases; bases outside gene matches: 11. The CDR3 loop spans 16 amino acids. The CDR3 DNA follows: TGCGCCAGCACCCTCCCTCTAGCGGGAGGTGGAGATACGCAGTATTTT. Translating it yields CASTLPLAGGGDTQYF.

This chain connects TRBV7-8 to TRBJ2-1; D is uncertain. CDR3 size: 16 residues. Germline V gives CDR1 SGHVS, CDR2 FQNEAQ. V lost 1 base and J 5 bases, leaving 15 bases between the germline ends. CDR3 sequence: CASSLVSQRAHNEQFF. For the CDR3, the DNA is TGTGCCAGCAGCTTAGTTTCCCAGCGAGCCCACAATGAGCAGTTCTTC.

The genes are TRBV6-1 and TRBJ1-4; D gene uncertain. CDR1 and CDR2 (germline): MNHNS, SASEGT. The V gene lost 7 bases and the J gene lost 5 bases, with 14 bases spanning the gap. This CDR3 region has 14 residues. For the CDR3, the DNA is TGTGCCAGCAAAACGGCCCGGCGAAATGAAAAACTGTTTTTT. Translating it yields CASKTARRNEKLFF.